These 18 T cell receptor beta chains originate from one sample sequenced in a study of cytomegalovirus exposure and HLA in healthy donors. PCR used 60 Vbeta primers and 13 Jbeta primers. TCRdb's table, derived via immunoSEQ multiplex PCR, lists solely in-frame clones and lacks some. The repertoire holds 74,000 or so clones, with about 70% as singletons. The sequenced sample consisted of PBMCs. These TCRs come from a woman aged 25-40 years in good health and CMV-seronegative.

The rearrangement joins TRBV4-2 to TRBJ2-5, with TRBD2 identical over 9 bases. V trimming: 1 base; J trimming: 3 bases; junction bases outside the gene matches: 6. CDR3 length equals 16 residues. From germline, CDR1 is LGHNA and CDR2 YNFKEQ. CDR3 in DNA: TGTGCCAGCAGCCAAGCAGGAGCGGGGGGCAAAGAGACCCAGTACTTC. Translated: CASSQAGAGGKETQYF.

V is TRBV5-1 and J is TRBJ2-3; TRBD2 matches at 8 bases. Trimming at V came to 0 bases and at J to 5 bases, leaving 2 bases not matched to a gene. Germline assignment: CDR1 SGHRS and CDR2 YFSETQ. This CDR3 contains 14 residues. The CDR3 DNA sequence: TGCGCCAGCAGCTTGGAAGCGGGGGTAGATACGCAGTATTTT. This gives the protein CASSLEAGVDTQYF.

The CDR3 DNA is TGTGCCAGCAGCTTGTACCGGGACAAGACTAACTATGGCTACACCTTC. Translated: CASSLYRDKTNYGYTF. The chain combines TRBV5-4 with TRBJ1-2, with D maybe TRBD1 (6 bases). The CDR3 totals 16 residues. The germline gives CDR1 SGHNT, CDR2 YYREEE (reference sequence). V lost 1 base to trimming and J lost 0 bases, with 13 bases between them.

The sample holds a few counts of this clone. The rearrangement joins TRBV28 to TRBJ1-1, with TRBD1 identical over 9 bases. With 9 bases clipped from V and 3 bases from J, the junction kept 8 bases outside the gene matches. CDR3 length: 14 amino acids. Per germline, CDR1 MDHEN and CDR2 SYDVKM. The CDR3 protein is CARGDRELHTEAFF. CDR3 nucleotide sequence: TGTGCCAGAGGGGACAGGGAACTTCACACTGAAGCTTTCTTT.

This clone was counted only a few times. J is TRBJ2-6 and V is TRBV27, with D maybe TRBD1 (6 bases). CDR3 size: 17 residues. The germline gives CDR1 MNHEY, CDR2 SMNVEV (reference sequence). Trimming shortened V by 7 bases and J by 2 bases, and 18 bases separated the two germline ends. The CDR3 reads CASTGRGSGTGANVLTF. The CDR3 DNA follows: TGTGCCAGCACAGGCAGGGGAAGCGGTACTGGGGCCAACGTCCTGACTTTC.

V usage is TRBV25-1 and J usage is TRBJ2-3, with D possibly being TRBD2 (6 bases). This CDR3 is built from 17 residues. Germline CDR1 MGHDK, CDR2 SYGVNS. Trimming pared 2 bases from V and 5 bases from J, leaving 20 bases between. The CDR3 DNA reads TGTGCCAGCAGTGAAAATAGGTGGGGCGGAGGGATAGATACGCAGTATTTT. Amino acid sequence: CASSENRWGGGIDTQYF.

This chain uses TRBV6-4 with TRBJ2-1, with TRBD1 matching over 10 bases. CDR1 is MRHNA, CDR2 SNTAGT, per germline. CDR3 size: 14 residues. V lost 7 bases to trimming and J lost 5 bases; unmatched junction nucleotides: 5. The CDR3 sequence: CASKRDRGHNEQFF. CDR3 DNA: TGTGCCAGCAAGCGGGACAGGGGCCACAATGAGCAGTTCTTC.

The chain is built from TRBV6-5 and TRBJ2-5; D not certain. There are 14 residues in the CDR3. The germline gives CDR1 MNHEY, CDR2 SVGAGI. The V gene lost 5 bases and the J gene lost 5 bases, with 15 bases spanning the gap. CDR3 in amino acids: CASSRGSVGETQYF. Written as DNA, the CDR3 is TGTGCCAGCAGTCGTGGTAGTGTCGGGGAGACCCAGTACTTC.

This clone was seen just once. This rearrangement joins TRBV5-4 to TRBJ1-2, with TRBD1 identical over 10 bases. CDR3 length: 15 residues. The J segment lost 3 bases and the V segment lost 0 bases, leaving 2 bases of the junction unmatched. Germline V gene data show CDR1 as SGHNT and CDR2 as YYREEE (reference sequence). The CDR3 loop is CASSLVGQGDYGYTF. The DNA for the CDR3 is TGTGCCAGCAGCTTGGTTGGACAGGGGGACTATGGCTACACCTTC.

V gene TRBV30 combines with J gene TRBJ1-3; D is unresolved. The CDR3 consists of 15 residues. The V and J ends lost 7 bases and 1 base respectively, with 17 bases between them. Per the germline V gene, CDR1 is GTSNPN and CDR2 is SVGIG (reference sequence). CDR3 in amino acids: CAYRPGSGSGNTIYF. The CDR3 nucleotides read TGTGCCTACCGTCCGGGGTCCGGTTCTGGAAACACCATATATTTT.

The gene calls are TRBV6-6 and TRBJ1-6; TRBD1 agrees at 8 bases. The V segment lost 2 bases and the J segment 9 bases; nucleotides outside the gene matches: 3. The CDR3 loop spans 14 amino acids. Germline values: CDR1 MNHNY, CDR2 SVGAGI (reference sequence). Here the CDR3 reads CASSYDRGGSPLHF. The CDR3 nucleotides read TGTGCCAGCAGTTACGACAGGGGAGGTTCACCCCTCCACTTT.

This chain links TRBV5-8 with TRBJ2-7, with 7 bases that match TRBD1. The J segment lost 3 bases and the V segment lost 1 base, leaving 4 bases of the junction unmatched. Looked up from germline, CDR1 is SGHTS and CDR2 is YDEGEE. This CDR3 is 14 amino acids long. The CDR3 nucleotides are TGTGCCAGCAGCTTGACAGGGGACCTCTACGAGCAGTACTTC. It codes for CASSLTGDLYEQYF.

The chain employs TRBV9 and TRBJ1-3, with D possibly being TRBD1 (6 bases). The CDR3 loop spans 16 amino acids. V lost 4 bases and J 0 bases, leaving 14 bases between the germline ends. Germline CDR1 and CDR2: SGDLS and YYNGEE. The chain's CDR3 is CASSNLDRGSGNTIYF. The CDR3 DNA is TGTGCCAGCAGCAACCTGGACAGAGGCTCTGGAAACACCATATATTTT. Full variable domain (remainder filled in from reference TRBV9 and TRBJ1-3): DSGVTQTPKHLITATGQRVTLRCSPRSGDLSVYWYQQSLDQGLQFLIQYYNGEERAKGNILERFSAQQFPDLHSELNLSSLELGDSALYFCASSNLDRGSGNTIYFGEGSWLTVV.

The V and J genes are TRBV6-1 and TRBJ2-7; 7 bases are shared with TRBD2. Trimming took 6 bases from V and 0 from J; bases not matched to a gene: 5. This CDR3 region has 14 residues. Looked up from germline, CDR1 is MNHNS and CDR2 is SASEGT. The CDR3 protein is CASRSSGTSYEQYF. As DNA, the CDR3 is TGTGCCAGCAGGTCTAGCGGCACCTCCTACGAGCAGTACTTC.

The chain joins TRBV5-5 to TRBJ1-2; D remains unclear. The CDR3 spans 13 residues. The V gene's germline CDR1 is SGHKS and CDR2 YYEKEE (reference sequence). V lost 0 bases and J lost 5, with 8 bases in between. CDR3 nucleotide sequence: TGTGCCAGCAGCTTGGGAGCAATGTATGGCTACACCTTC. This gives the protein CASSLGAMYGYTF.

The rearrangement links TRBV2 to TRBJ2-5, with D perhaps matching TRBD1 (6 bases). V lost 10 bases and J 4 bases, leaving 19 bases between the germline ends. There are 14 residues in the CDR3. CDR1 is SNHLY, CDR2 FYNNEI, per germline. This CDR3 reads CATSAGVGVETQYF. The DNA of the CDR3 is TGTGCCACCTCGGCAGGGGTGGGGGTAGAGACCCAGTACTTC.

The chain carries TRBV7-2 and TRBJ2-1, with D unresolved. V was trimmed by 7 bases and J by 0 bases, leaving 13 bases between them. CDR1 and CDR2 (germline): SGHTA, FQGNSA. CDR3 length: 15 residues. The CDR3 DNA sequence: TGTGCCAGCATCCCTACCGTTGGCTCCTACAATGAGCAGTTCTTC. This encodes CASIPTVGSYNEQFF.

V usage is TRBV19 and J usage is TRBJ2-6; TRBD1 matches at 7 bases. V shed 3 bases and J 0 bases; nucleotides not matched to a gene: 5. CDR3 size: 17 residues. Germline assignment: CDR1 LNHDA and CDR2 SQIVND (reference sequence). The CDR3 DNA follows: TGTGCCAGTAGTATTCAGACAGGGTCCTCTGGGGCCAACGTCCTGACTTTC. Protein sequence: CASSIQTGSSGANVLTF.